Listed here are 10 T cell receptor beta chains from one sample, sequenced in a study of control samples from healthy donors and cancer patients. The repertoire was sequenced with immunoSEQ multiplex PCR; TCRdb's copy has only in-frame clones and lacks some. The sample has approximately 170,000 clones, around nine tenths seen once; the top ten hold 0.68%. The sequenced sample was blood. The receptors were gathered from a woman between 25 and 40 years old in good health.

J is TRBJ1-4 and V is TRBV28; perhaps TRBD1 as D (6 bases). The germline V and J ends were trimmed by 6 bases and 4 bases, with 18 bases remaining between them. Germline CDR1 MDHEN, CDR2 SYDVKM. CDR3 length: 16 residues. CDR3 in amino acids: CASSSLETGYNEKLFF. The CDR3 DNA sequence: TGTGCCAGCAGCTCTCTGGAAACAGGGTATAATGAAAAACTGTTTTTT.

V usage is TRBV6-5 and J usage is TRBJ1-1, with 7 bases aligning to TRBD1. This CDR3 contains 14 residues. Germline lookup yields CDR1 MNHEY and CDR2 SVGAGI. J lost 3 bases, V lost 1 base, and 2 bases had no gene match. CDR3: CASSYYRGYTEAFF. The DNA for the CDR3 is TGTGCCAGCAGTTACTACAGGGGATACACTGAAGCTTTCTTT.

This chain joins TRBV29-1 and TRBJ2-7, with 10 bases matching TRBD2. Trimming cost V 8 bases and J 2 bases; bases outside gene matches: 12. CDR3 length: 15 residues. The germline V gene has CDR1 SQVTM and CDR2 ANQGSEA. The CDR3 DNA sequence: TGCAGCTCAACTACGGAAGCGGGAGGGCCCTACGAGCAGTACTTC. This sequence encodes CSSTTEAGGPYEQYF.

The chain links TRBV27 to TRBJ2-1, with unresolved D. The ends were cut back, 6 bases at V and 3 bases at J, with 6 bases in the middle. CDR1 and CDR2 (germline): MNHEY, SMNVEV (reference sequence). The CDR3 sequence is 12 residues long. This CDR3 is CASRLNYNEQFF. The CDR3 DNA follows: TGTGCCAGCAGGCTAAACTACAATGAGCAGTTCTTC.

The chain joins TRBV12-3 or TRBV12-4 to TRBJ2-1; the D is unclear. The CDR3 has 11 amino acids. Trimming shortened V by 5 bases and J by 4 bases, and 3 bases separated the two germline ends. CDR3 residues: CASSLYNEQFF. The CDR3, as DNA: TGTGCCAGCAGTCTTTACAATGAGCAGTTCTTC.

The V and J genes are TRBV9 and TRBJ2-1, with D possibly being TRBD2 (9 bases). Trimming removed 4 bases at V and 14 bases at J, with 22 bases between. The CDR3 contains 14 residues. Germline V gene lookup returns CDR1 SGDLS and CDR2 YYNGEE. CDR3 loop: CASSTDREREDKFF. DNA for the CDR3: TGTGCCAGCAGCACGGACAGGGAGCGGGAGGACAAGTTCTTC.

The chain has TRBV6-4 and TRBJ2-1; TRBD2 agrees at 10 bases. The CDR3 consists of 15 residues. J gave up 2 bases and V 3 bases, and 1 base lay outside the gene matches. Looked up from germline, CDR1 is MRHNA and CDR2 is SNTAGT. The CDR3 loop reads CASSEGTSAYNEQFF. The DNA of the CDR3 is TGTGCCAGCAGTGAGGGGACTAGCGCCTACAATGAGCAGTTCTTC.

V usage is TRBV6-6 and J usage is TRBJ2-2, with 7 bases fitting TRBD1. This CDR3 spans 16 amino acids. V was clipped by 7 bases and J by 8 bases; unmatched bases: 16. Germline V gene lookup returns CDR1 MNHNY and CDR2 SVGAGI (reference sequence). CDR3 loop: CASTIRWTGWEGELFF. CDR3 DNA sequence: TGTGCCAGCACCATCAGGTGGACAGGATGGGAAGGGGAGCTGTTTTTT.

This clone appeared once. The rearrangement uses TRBV30 and TRBJ2-1, with 7 positions matching TRBD1. Germline CDR1 and CDR2: GTSNPN and SVGIG (reference sequence). This CDR3 contains 11 residues. After removal of 5 bases from V and 10 bases from J, the junction contained 5 bases not matched to a gene. The CDR3 coding sequence is TGTGCCTGGGATCAGGGGGAGGAGCAGTTCTTC. Protein sequence: CAWDQGEEQFF.

The chain couples TRBV28 to TRBJ2-2, with 8 bases lining up with TRBD1. From germline, CDR1 is MDHEN and CDR2 SYDVKM. The CDR3 is 15 residues long. Unmatched junction bases numbered 7, after V lost 5 bases and J lost 5 bases. The CDR3 loop reads CASSPGDRFTGELFF. Here the CDR3 DNA reads TGTGCCAGCAGTCCCGGGGACAGGTTTACCGGGGAGCTGTTTTTT. Supplemented by reference TRBV28 and TRBJ2-2, the full variable domain reads DVKVTQSSRYLVKRTGEKVFLECVQDMDHENMFWYRQDPGLGLRLIYFSYDVKMKEKGDIPEGYSVSREKKERFSLILESASTNQTSMYLCASSPGDRFTGELFFGEGSRLTVL.